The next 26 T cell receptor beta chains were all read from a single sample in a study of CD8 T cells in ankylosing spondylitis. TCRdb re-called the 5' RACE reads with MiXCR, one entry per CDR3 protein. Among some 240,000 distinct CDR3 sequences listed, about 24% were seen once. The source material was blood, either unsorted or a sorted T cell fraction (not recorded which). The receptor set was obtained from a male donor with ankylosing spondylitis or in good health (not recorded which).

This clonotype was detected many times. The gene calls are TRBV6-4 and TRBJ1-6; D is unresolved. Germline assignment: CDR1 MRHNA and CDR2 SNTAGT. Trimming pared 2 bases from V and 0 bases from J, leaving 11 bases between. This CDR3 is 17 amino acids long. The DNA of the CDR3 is TGTGCCAGCAGTGACCCACACTTGGACTCCTATAATTCACCCCTCCACTTT. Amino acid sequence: CASSDPHLDSYNSPLHF.

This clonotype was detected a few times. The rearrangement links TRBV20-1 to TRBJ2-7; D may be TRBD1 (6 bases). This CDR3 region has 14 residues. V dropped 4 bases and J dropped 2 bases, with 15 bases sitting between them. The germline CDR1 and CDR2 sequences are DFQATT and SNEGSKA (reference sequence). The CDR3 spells CSAIPTGFPYEQYF. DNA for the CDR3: TGCAGTGCTATCCCGACAGGTTTCCCCTACGAGCAGTACTTC.

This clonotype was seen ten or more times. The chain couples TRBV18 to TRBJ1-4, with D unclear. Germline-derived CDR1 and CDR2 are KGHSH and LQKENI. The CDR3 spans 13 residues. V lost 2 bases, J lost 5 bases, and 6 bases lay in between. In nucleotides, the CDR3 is TGTGCCAGCTCACCAGAGAGGAATGAAAAACTGTTTTTT. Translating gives CASSPERNEKLFF.

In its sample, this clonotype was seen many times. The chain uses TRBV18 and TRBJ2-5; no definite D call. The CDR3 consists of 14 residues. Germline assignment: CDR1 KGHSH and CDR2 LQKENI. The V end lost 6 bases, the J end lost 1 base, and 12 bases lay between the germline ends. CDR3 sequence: CASSGRTVQETQYF. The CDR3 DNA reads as TGTGCCAGCTCGGGTCGGACGGTCCAAGAGACCCAGTACTTC.

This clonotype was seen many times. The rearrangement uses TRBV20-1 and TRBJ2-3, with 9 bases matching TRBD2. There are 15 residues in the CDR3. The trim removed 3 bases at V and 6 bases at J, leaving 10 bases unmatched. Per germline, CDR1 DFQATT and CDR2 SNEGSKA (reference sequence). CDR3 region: CSASSEVAGADTQYF. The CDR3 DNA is TGCAGTGCTAGCTCCGAGGTAGCGGGGGCTGATACGCAGTATTTT.

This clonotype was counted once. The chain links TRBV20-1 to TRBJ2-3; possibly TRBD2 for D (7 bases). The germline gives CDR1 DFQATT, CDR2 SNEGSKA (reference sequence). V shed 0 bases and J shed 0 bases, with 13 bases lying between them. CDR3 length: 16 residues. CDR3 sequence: CSARDRGGESTDTQYF. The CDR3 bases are TGCAGTGCTAGAGATAGGGGGGGCGAGAGCACAGATACGCAGTATTTT.

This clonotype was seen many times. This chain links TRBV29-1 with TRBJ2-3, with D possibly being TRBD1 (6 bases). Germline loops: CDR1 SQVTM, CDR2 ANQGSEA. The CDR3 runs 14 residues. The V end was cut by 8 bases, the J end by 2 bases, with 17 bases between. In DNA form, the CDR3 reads TGCAGCCTTGGGTCAGGGGACATCACAGATACGCAGTATTTT. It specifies CSLGSGDITDTQYF.

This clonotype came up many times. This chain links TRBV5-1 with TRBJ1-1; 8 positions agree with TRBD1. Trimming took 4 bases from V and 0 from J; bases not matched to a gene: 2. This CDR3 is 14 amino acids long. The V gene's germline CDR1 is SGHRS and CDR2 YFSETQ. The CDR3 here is CASSTGQVNTEAFF. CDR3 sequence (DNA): TGCGCCAGCAGCACGGGACAGGTGAACACTGAAGCTTTCTTT.

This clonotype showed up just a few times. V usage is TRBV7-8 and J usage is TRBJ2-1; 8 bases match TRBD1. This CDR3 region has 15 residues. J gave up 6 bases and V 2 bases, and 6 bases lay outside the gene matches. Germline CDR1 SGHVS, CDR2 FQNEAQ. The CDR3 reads CASSLSDRVSNEQFF. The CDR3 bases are TGTGCCAGCAGCTTATCGGACAGGGTCTCCAATGAGCAGTTCTTC.

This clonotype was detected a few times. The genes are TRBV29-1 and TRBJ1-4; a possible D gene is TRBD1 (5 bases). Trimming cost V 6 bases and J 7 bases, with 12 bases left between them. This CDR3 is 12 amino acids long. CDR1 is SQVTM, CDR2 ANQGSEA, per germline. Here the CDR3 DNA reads TGCAGCGTACGGGGGGGGAGTGAAAAACTGTTTTTT. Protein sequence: CSVRGGSEKLFF.

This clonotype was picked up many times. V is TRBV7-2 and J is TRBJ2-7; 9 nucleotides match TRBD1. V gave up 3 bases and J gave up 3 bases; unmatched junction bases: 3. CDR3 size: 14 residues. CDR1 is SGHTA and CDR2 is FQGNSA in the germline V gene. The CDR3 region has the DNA TGTGCCAGCAGCTTCCGGGACAGGGTCTACGAGCAGTACTTC. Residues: CASSFRDRVYEQYF.

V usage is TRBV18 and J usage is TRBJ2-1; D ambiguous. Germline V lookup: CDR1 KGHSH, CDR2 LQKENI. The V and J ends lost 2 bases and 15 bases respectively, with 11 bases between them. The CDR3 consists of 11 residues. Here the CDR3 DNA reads TGTGCCAGCTCACCAGGAGACGGTGGGTTCTTC. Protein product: CASSPGDGGFF.

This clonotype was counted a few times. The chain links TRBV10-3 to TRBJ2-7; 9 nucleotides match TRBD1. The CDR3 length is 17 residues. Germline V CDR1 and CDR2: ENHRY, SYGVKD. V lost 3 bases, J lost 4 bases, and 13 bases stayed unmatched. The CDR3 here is CAISDLPLGQGKYEQYF. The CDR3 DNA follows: TGTGCCATCAGTGACCTACCGTTGGGACAGGGCAAGTACGAGCAGTACTTC.

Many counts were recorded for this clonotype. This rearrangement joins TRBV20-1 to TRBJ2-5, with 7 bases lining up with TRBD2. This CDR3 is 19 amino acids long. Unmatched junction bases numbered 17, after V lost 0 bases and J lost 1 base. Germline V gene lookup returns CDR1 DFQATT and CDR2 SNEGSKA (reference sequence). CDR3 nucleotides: TGCAGTGCTAGAGAAGGGGTCAAGGTTTGGACTAGTGCCCAAGAGACCCAGTACTTC. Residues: CSAREGVKVWTSAQETQYF.

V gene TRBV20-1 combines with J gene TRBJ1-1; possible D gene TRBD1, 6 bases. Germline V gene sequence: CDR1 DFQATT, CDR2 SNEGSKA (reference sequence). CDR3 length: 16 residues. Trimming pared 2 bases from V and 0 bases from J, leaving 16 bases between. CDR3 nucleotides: TGCAGTGCTAGAAAGAGCATCGGACAGATGAACACTGAAGCTTTCTTT. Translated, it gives CSARKSIGQMNTEAFF.

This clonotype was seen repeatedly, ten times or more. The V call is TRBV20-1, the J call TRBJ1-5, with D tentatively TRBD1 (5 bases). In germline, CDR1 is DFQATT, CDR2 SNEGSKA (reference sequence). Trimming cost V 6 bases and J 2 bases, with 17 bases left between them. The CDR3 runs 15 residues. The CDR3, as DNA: TGCAGTGCAAGGAACCCGTCGGGGGGCAATCAGCCCCAGCATTTT. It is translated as CSARNPSGGNQPQHF.

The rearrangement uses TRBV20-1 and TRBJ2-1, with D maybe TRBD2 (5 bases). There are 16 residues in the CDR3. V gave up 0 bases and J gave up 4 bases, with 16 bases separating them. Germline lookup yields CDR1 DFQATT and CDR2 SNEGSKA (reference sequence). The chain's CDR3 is CSARDFSRAIYNEQFF. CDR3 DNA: TGCAGTGCTAGAGATTTTTCGCGGGCGATATACAATGAGCAGTTCTTC.

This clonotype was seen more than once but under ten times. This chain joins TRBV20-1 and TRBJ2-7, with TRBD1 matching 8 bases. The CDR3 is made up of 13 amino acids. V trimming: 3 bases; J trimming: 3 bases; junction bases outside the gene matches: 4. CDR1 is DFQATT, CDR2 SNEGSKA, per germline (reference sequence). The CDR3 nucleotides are TGCAGTGCTAGTGAAACAGGGGGCTACGAGCAGTACTTC. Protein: CSASETGGYEQYF.

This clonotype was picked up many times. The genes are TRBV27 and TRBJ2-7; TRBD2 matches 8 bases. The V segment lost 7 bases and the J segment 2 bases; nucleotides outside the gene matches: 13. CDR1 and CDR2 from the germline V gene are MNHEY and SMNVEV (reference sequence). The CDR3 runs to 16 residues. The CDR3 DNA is TGTGCCAGCATCGGACTAGCCCGGGGACCGCCCTACGAGCAGTACTTC. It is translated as CASIGLARGPPYEQYF.

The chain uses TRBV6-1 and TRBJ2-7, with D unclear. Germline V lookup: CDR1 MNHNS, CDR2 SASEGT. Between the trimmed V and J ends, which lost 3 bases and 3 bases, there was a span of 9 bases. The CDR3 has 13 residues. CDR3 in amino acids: CASSEEQLYEQYF. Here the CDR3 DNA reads TGTGCCAGCAGTGAGGAGCAACTCTACGAGCAGTACTTC.

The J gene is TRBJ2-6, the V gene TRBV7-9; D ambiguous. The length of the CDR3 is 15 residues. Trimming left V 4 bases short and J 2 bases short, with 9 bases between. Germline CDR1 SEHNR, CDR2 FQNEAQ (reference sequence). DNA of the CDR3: TGTGCCAGCAGCTCCTCAAGCCCTGGGGCCAACGTCCTGACTTTC. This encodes CASSSSSPGANVLTF.

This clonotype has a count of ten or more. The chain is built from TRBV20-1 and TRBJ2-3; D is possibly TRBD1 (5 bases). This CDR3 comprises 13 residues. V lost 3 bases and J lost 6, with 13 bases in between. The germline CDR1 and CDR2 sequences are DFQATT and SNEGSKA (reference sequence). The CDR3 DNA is TGCAGTGCTAGTGGTACAGGAGCTGATACGCAGTATTTT. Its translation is CSASGTGADTQYF.

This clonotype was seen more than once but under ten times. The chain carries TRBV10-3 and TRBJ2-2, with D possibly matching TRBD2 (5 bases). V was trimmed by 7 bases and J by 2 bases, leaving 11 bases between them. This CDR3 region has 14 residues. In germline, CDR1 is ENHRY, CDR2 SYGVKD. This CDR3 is CAINHRGNTGELFF. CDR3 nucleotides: TGTGCCATCAACCATCGGGGTAACACCGGGGAGCTGTTTTTT.

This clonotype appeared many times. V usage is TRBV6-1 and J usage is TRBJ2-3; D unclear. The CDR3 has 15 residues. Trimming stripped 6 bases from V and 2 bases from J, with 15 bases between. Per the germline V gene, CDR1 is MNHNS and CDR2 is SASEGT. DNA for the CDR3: TGTGCCAGCAGACTTTCGGGCAGCTACACAGATACGCAGTATTTT. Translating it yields CASRLSGSYTDTQYF.

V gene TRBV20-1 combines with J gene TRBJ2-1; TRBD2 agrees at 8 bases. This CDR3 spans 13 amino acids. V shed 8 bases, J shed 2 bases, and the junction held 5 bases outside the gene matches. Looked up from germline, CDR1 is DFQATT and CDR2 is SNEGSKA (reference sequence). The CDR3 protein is CSSRGATYNEQFF. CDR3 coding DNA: TGCAGTTCGCGGGGGGCAACCTACAATGAGCAGTTCTTC.

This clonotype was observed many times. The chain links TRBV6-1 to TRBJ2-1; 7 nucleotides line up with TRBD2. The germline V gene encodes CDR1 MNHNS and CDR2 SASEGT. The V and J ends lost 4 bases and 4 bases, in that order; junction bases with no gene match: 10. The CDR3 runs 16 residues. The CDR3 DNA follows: TGTGCCAGCAGTGGAGAATGGGGAGGGGAGTACAATGAGCAGTTCTTC. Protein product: CASSGEWGGEYNEQFF.